This T cell receptor (beta chain) derives from a study of OX40 agonist ivuxolimab in advanced cancers. Study background: Around 40% of patients had received prior checkpoint inhibitor therapy.

Overall study results and limits: Low normalized T-cell clonal expansion was also seen in some nonresponders.

Only in-frame clones appear in the TCRdb table, and some are missing; sequencing was by immunoSEQ multiplex PCR. The table has 85,000 to 130,000 clones, about nine tenths seen once; the top ten hold 0.45% to 0.5%. Germline trimming cut 3 bases from V and 3 bases from J; bases unmatched to any gene: 15. Germline V CDR1 and CDR2: SEHNR, FQNEAQ (reference sequence). The CDR3 loop spans 18 amino acids. Of note for this clone: Its specificity is unknown.

The TCR sequence derives from an adult with an advanced solid tumor such as melanoma, head and neck, liver or kidney cancer. Material: CD4+ or CD8+ T cells sorted from blood, obtained in a trial of the OX40 agonist ivuxolimab. V and J are TRBV7-9 and TRBJ2-3; 7 positions agree with TRBD2. CDR3: CASSFGAAQVGGTDTQYF. CDR3 DNA: TGTGCCAGCAGCTTCGGAGCGGCCCAGGTCGGGGGGACAGATACGCAGTATTTT.